Included here is one TCR beta chain sequence, with context. The antigen is unknown. This record comes from a study of PD-1 blockade in classical Hodgkin lymphoma. Study results and limitations: Nivolumab initiated under 1 year post-ASCT led to patient exclusion. Why repertoires differed is undefined; disease activity or prior therapy possibly contributed. Newly diagnosed patients were said to have less baseline TCR diversity than healthy donors did.

Data came from immunoSEQ multiplex PCR; TCRdb stores just in-frame clones and leaves some out. The data contain approximately 30,000 clones, 55% to 85% of them singletons. The time point: cycle 4 day 1 (C4D1), after 6 weeks of nivolumab. With no exception, relapse followed autologous stem cell transplantation in all patients, and brentuximab vedotin exposure varied. V was pared by 0 bases and J by 7 bases, with 9 bases between. Germline loops: CDR1 LGHNA, CDR2 YSLEER. The CDR3 totals 13 residues. This receptor was obtained from a human donor with classical Hodgkin lymphoma. Here the sequenced sample was peripheral blood mononuclear cells (PBMCs), taken before the fourth cycle of nivolumab. This chain joins TRBV4-3 and TRBJ1-2; D gene uncertain. CDR3 sequence: CASSQEGHGGYTF. The CDR3 region has the DNA TGCGCCAGCAGCCAAGAAGGGCATGGTGGCTACACCTTC.